This record concerns one TCR beta chain sequence. At least ten counts were recorded for this clonotype. What antigen it recognizes has not been identified. Base quality data are lacking; no much larger clone is found one base away. This entry belongs to a study of early T cells in non-severe SARS-CoV-2 infection (dated by TCRdb to 2020 to 2022). Turning to the overall study: Because TCR sequencing was done on bulk RNA from unsorted whole blood, the alpha and beta chains could not be paired. Broad study findings and their caveats: Matching against VDJdb was skewed toward anti-spike CD8 responses, likely underestimated virus-specific expansions, and missed private and CD4 specificities.

A case-control design nested within a healthcare worker cohort in London, UK, was used, with weekly nasopharyngeal swab PCR tests and blood sampling performed. Healthcare workers were enrolled in the week of the UK lockdown, from 23 to 31 March 2020, and were followed every week for up to about 15 weeks. Libraries came from 5' RACE. These reads were obtained on a NextSeq 500. The TCR library protocol attached unique molecular identifiers to individual cDNA molecules to correct for sequencing error and PCR bias. Both TCR alpha and beta chains were sequenced, and tight co-correlation was observed between alpha and beta sequence abundances in each sample. Per the original workflow: Decombinator V4 was used to annotate the V gene, J gene and CDR3 of the TCR sequences. TCRs were defined as expanded if a significant change between any two time points was detected under a Poisson model with p below 0.0001. TCR abundances were normalised to the total number of TCRs sequenced in each sample and reported as counts per million. A search of VDJdb, accessed on 1 November 2021, was run for TCRs annotated to CMV, EBV and SARS-CoV-2, with TCRs annotated for multiple antigens excluded. TCRdb redid the processing of the public reads, applying fastp at Q25 and MiXCR, and retained in-frame beta chains. Each CDR3 protein appears once, grouped with its most common genes and DNA. TCRdb assigned the V and J calls; the authors' analysis was not used. Recorded for this sample are approximately 52,000 distinct CDR3 sequences; 8% of them occurred a single time. The leading ten clones occupy about a tenth of the sample.

The receptor comes from an adult who was a healthcare worker with PCR-confirmed SARS-CoV-2 infection or an uninfected control (not recorded which). What was sequenced was whole blood.

The CDR3 has the sequence CASSVGLASSSDTQYF. The bases read TGTGCCAGCAGCGTAGGACTAGCGAGTTCATCGGATACGCAGTATTTT. Here the chain combines TRBV9 and TRBJ2-3; 8 central nucleotides agree with TRBD2. V trim: 0 bases; J trim: 6 bases; unmatched bases: 9. From the cysteine through the phenylalanine, the CDR3 covers 16 amino acids. Only CDR3 DNA is held: 48 bases, read in frame from base 1. Looking up the germline V gene yields CDR1 SGDLS and CDR2 YYNGEE.